The 20 T cell receptor beta chains in this list originate from one sample, sequenced in a study of PD-1 blockade in classical Hodgkin lymphoma. Relapse was seen in all patients after autologous stem cell transplantation, and brentuximab vedotin exposure was variable. Only in-frame clones appear in the TCRdb table, and some are missing; sequencing was by immunoSEQ multiplex PCR. The repertoire holds approximately 12,000 clones, about 80% seen once, with 4.5% to 7% in the top ten. This sample comprised peripheral blood mononuclear cells (PBMCs), obtained before the second cycle of nivolumab. These TCRs come from a human donor with classical Hodgkin lymphoma.

V usage is TRBV6-5 and J usage is TRBJ2-2; a weak D match, TRBD2 (5 bases). Germline V lookup: CDR1 MNHEY, CDR2 SVGAGI. Trimming shortened V by 6 bases and J by 4 bases, and 15 bases separated the two germline ends. The CDR3 length is 15 residues. In DNA form, the CDR3 reads TGTGCCAGCAGCCCACCCGGGGTCACCACCGGGGAGCTGTTTTTT. This translates into CASSPPGVTTGELFF.

This clone was observed once. V is TRBV5-4 and J is TRBJ2-1, with unresolved D. Germline CDR1 is SGHNT and CDR2 is YYREEE (reference sequence). The CDR3 spans 18 residues. V gave up 0 bases and J gave up 0 bases, with 16 bases separating them. CDR3 loop: CASSLAIERLSSYNEQFF. The CDR3 DNA reads as TGTGCCAGCAGCTTGGCCATCGAGCGTCTCAGCTCCTACAATGAGCAGTTCTTC.

This rearrangement joins TRBV7-2 to TRBJ1-2; tentative D call: TRBD1 (5 bases). The CDR3 has 12 amino acids. Germline V gene sequence: CDR1 SGHTA, CDR2 FQGNSA. Deletions cut 5 bases from V and 7 bases from J, with 11 bases between. In DNA, the CDR3 is TGTGCCAGCAGCCAGGGACCGACTGGCTACACCTTC. As protein: CASSQGPTGYTF.

The CDR3 sequence: CASSPRGMRTEAFF. CDR3 DNA: TGTGCCAGCTCACCTCGGGGGATGAGGACTGAAGCTTTCTTT. The gene calls are TRBV18 and TRBJ1-1; D might be TRBD1 (5 bases). This CDR3 spans 14 amino acids. Trimming left V 3 bases short and J 5 bases short, with 13 bases between. Per the germline V gene, CDR1 is KGHSH and CDR2 is LQKENI.

The J gene is TRBJ2-2, the V gene TRBV5-1, with 12 positions matching TRBD2. The CDR3 runs 15 residues. Trimming removed 9 bases from V and 2 bases from J; junction bases left unmatched: 5. The germline CDR1 and CDR2 sequences are SGHRS and YFSETQ. CDR3 bases: TGCGCCACCAGGACTAGCGGGGCCAACACCGGGGAGCTGTTTTTT. It codes for CATRTSGANTGELFF. The entire variable domain, with the rest obtained from reference TRBV5-1 and TRBJ2-2, is as follows: KAGVTQTPRYLIKTRGQQVTLSCSPISGHRSVSWYQQTPGQGLQFLFEYFSETQRNKGNFPGRFSGRQFSNSRSEMNVSTLELGDSALYLCATRTSGANTGELFFGEGSRLTVL.

Regarding this clone: The same CDR3 arises from other DNA sequences in this sample as well. The rearrangement uses TRBV18 and TRBJ2-5; 8 bases fit TRBD1. The V and J ends lost 4 bases and 5 bases, in that order; junction bases with no gene match: 9. Germline loops: CDR1 KGHSH, CDR2 LQKENI. CDR3 length equals 15 residues. The CDR3 sequence is CASSLGQGTGETQYF. CDR3 nucleotide sequence: TGTGCCAGCTCACTAGGACAGGGAACGGGGGAGACCCAGTACTTC. Drawing the rest from reference TRBV18 and TRBJ2-5, the complete variable domain is NAGVMQNPRHLVRRRGQEARLRCSPMKGHSHVYWYRQLPEEGLKFMVYLQKENIIDESGMPKERFSAEFPKEGPSILRIQQVVRGDSAAYFCASSLGQGTGETQYFGPGTRLLVL.

This rearrangement joins TRBV18 to TRBJ2-2; D possibly matches TRBD1 or TRBD2 (5 bases each). Germline values: CDR1 KGHSH, CDR2 LQKENI. The CDR3 is made up of 15 amino acids. V was trimmed by 6 bases and J by 0 bases, leaving 11 bases between them. As DNA, the CDR3 is TGTGCCAGCTCGCCGGGACCTACGAACACCGGGGAGCTGTTTTTT. Translating it yields CASSPGPTNTGELFF.

This sequence joins TRBV30 and TRBJ2-7; D is unclear. V dropped 2 bases and J dropped 2 bases, with 22 bases sitting between them. Germline V CDR1 and CDR2: GTSNPN, SVGIG (reference sequence). This CDR3 comprises 17 residues. Here the CDR3 reads CAWSMINRAQGPYEQYF. As DNA, the CDR3 is TGTGCCTGGAGTATGATCAATCGAGCCCAAGGACCCTACGAGCAGTACTTC. Full variable domain (rest looked up from reference TRBV30 and TRBJ2-7): SQTIHQWPATLVQPVGSPLSLECTVEGTSNPNLYWYRQAAGRGLQLLFYSVGIGQISSEVPQNLSASRPQDRQFILSSKKLLLSDSGFYLCAWSMINRAQGPYEQYFGPGTRLTVT.

This clone was recorded only once. An end of the junction differs from the germline gene, which may be a read error. Other DNA variants within this sample encode the same CDR3. The chain couples TRBV5-1 to TRBJ2-7; 7 bases align to TRBD1. CDR1 and CDR2 (germline): SGHRS, YFSETQ. There are 14 residues in the CDR3. The CDR3 region has the DNA TGCGCCAGCAGCCGGGACAGTAAAGCCTACGAGCAATACTTC. It yields the protein CASSRDSKAYEQYF.

The rearrangement joins TRBV28 to TRBJ1-3, with 8 positions matching TRBD1. V shed 4 bases and J 1 base; nucleotides not matched to a gene: 12. Germline CDR1 is MDHEN and CDR2 is SYDVKM. The CDR3 spans 18 residues. Written as DNA, the CDR3 is TGTGCCAGCAGTTCAACATGGGGCAGGGGGCATTCTGGAAACACCATATATTTT. The encoded protein is CASSSTWGRGHSGNTIYF.

The chain combines TRBV7-3 with TRBJ1-2; D gene ambiguous. Germline values: CDR1 SGHTA, CDR2 FQGTGA. V lost 1 base, J lost 6 bases, and 15 bases lay in between. The CDR3 has 15 amino acids. CDR3 region: CASSLIPGRVDGYTF. The CDR3 DNA reads as TGTGCCAGCAGCTTAATCCCGGGGAGGGTCGATGGCTACACCTTC.

The chain combines TRBV25-1 with TRBJ2-5; D could derive from TRBD1 or TRBD2 (5 bases each). The CDR3 has 15 amino acids. Trimming left V 1 base short and J 4 bases short, with 13 bases between. CDR1 is MGHDK and CDR2 is SYGVNS in the germline V gene. This CDR3 is CASSELEAGPETQYF. The CDR3 bases are TGTGCCAGCAGTGAATTGGAGGCAGGGCCAGAGACCCAGTACTTC.

The chain carries TRBV10-3 and TRBJ1-3, with TRBD1 matching over 8 bases. Germline assignment: CDR1 ENHRY and CDR2 SYGVKD. V lost 6 bases, J lost 7 bases, and 17 bases stayed unmatched. The CDR3 runs 17 residues. The CDR3 coding sequence is TGTGCCATCAGCGGCCTAGGGCAGGGGGCGCAGGGGAACACCATATATTTT. Protein: CAISGLGQGAQGNTIYF.

The gene calls are TRBV28 and TRBJ1-3, with D possibly being TRBD1 (5 bases). CDR3 length equals 15 residues. V gave up 3 bases and J gave up 2 bases, with 11 bases separating them. CDR1 is MDHEN, CDR2 SYDVKM, per germline. The CDR3 DNA reads TGTGCCAGCAGTTTCTGGGGCGGGGCTGGAAACACCATATATTTT. This translates into CASSFWGGAGNTIYF.

This chain links TRBV7-3 with TRBJ2-3; D is perhaps TRBD1 (6 bases). CDR3 length: 17 amino acids. Between the trimmed V and J ends, which lost 5 bases and 3 bases, there was a span of 21 bases. Germline CDR1 and CDR2: SGHTA and FQGTGA. The CDR3 nucleotides read TGTGCCAGCAGCCCAACACCAACGACAGGAACAACAGATACGCAGTATTTT. It encodes CASSPTPTTGTTDTQYF.

The V gene is TRBV5-1, the J gene TRBJ2-2; the D gene is possibly TRBD1 (5 bases). Germline CDR1 is SGHRS and CDR2 is YFSETQ. There are 13 residues in the CDR3. V lost 4 bases to trimming and J lost 7 bases, with 11 bases between them. CDR3 in amino acids: CASSLQGFGELFF. CDR3 coding DNA: TGCGCCAGCAGCCTCCAGGGATTCGGGGAGCTGTTTTTT. The full variable domain, in which reference TRBV5-1 and TRBJ2-2 provide the parts outside the CDR3, is KAGVTQTPRYLIKTRGQQVTLSCSPISGHRSVSWYQQTPGQGLQFLFEYFSETQRNKGNFPGRFSGRQFSNSRSEMNVSTLELGDSALYLCASSLQGFGELFFGEGSRLTVL.

The gene calls are TRBV7-9 and TRBJ1-1; D uncertain. The germline CDR1 and CDR2 sequences are SEHNR and FQNEAQ (reference sequence). This CDR3 is 15 amino acids long. V was cut by 3 bases and J by 1 base, with 12 bases left in between. For the CDR3, the DNA is TGTGCCAGCAGCTTGAACTCGGATCCGAACACTGAAGCTTTCTTT. It is translated as CASSLNSDPNTEAFF.

This chain uses TRBV19 with TRBJ2-5, with 8 bases lining up with TRBD1. Germline V gives CDR1 LNHDA, CDR2 SQIVND (reference sequence). CDR3 length equals 16 residues. Trimming removed 6 bases from V and 1 base from J; junction bases left unmatched: 10. CDR3 sequence reads: CASRPGQGRVQETQYF. The DNA for the CDR3 is TGTGCCAGTAGGCCCGGACAGGGTCGGGTCCAAGAGACCCAGTACTTC.

V gene TRBV6-1 combines with J gene TRBJ2-5; TRBD2 matches at 9 bases. The V and J ends lost 6 bases and 4 bases, in that order; junction bases with no gene match: 6. Per germline, CDR1 MNHNS and CDR2 SASEGT. The CDR3 runs 14 residues. CDR3 nucleotides: TGTGCCAGCAGAATCAGCGGGGGGTTAGAGACCCAGTACTTC. It is translated as CASRISGGLETQYF.

This clone appeared once. The rearrangement uses TRBV6-5 and TRBJ1-1; 10 bases match TRBD1. Unmatched junction bases numbered 2, after V lost 0 bases and J lost 4 bases. The V gene's germline CDR1 is MNHEY and CDR2 SVGAGI. The CDR3 spans 15 residues. The CDR3: CASSYSRTGGTEAFF. CDR3 coding DNA: TGTGCCAGCAGTTACTCCAGGACAGGGGGCACTGAAGCTTTCTTT.